This TCR beta chain appears in the sequencing data of a study of Ad26.COV2.S vaccination and SARS-CoV-2 variants. General observations from the study: Reported post-vaccination CD8+ and CD4+ T cell responses to spike showed substantial breadth. Vaccine recipients and placebo recipients showed similar non-spike TCR breadth. It is possible that the TCR breadth and depth analyses underestimated the total T cell responses. Those who received the vaccine showed greater spike-specific TCR breadth than those given placebo.

CDR1 and CDR2 from the germline V gene are LGHNA and YNFKEQ. Trimming took 8 bases from V and 2 from J; bases not matched to a gene: 14. The CDR3 is made up of 16 amino acids. Of note for this clone: The antigen is unknown.

The assay was immunoSEQ multiplex PCR, and TCRdb's table has in-frame clones only and misses some. The sample includes some 180,000 clones, 70% to 90% of them seen just once. This TCR was recovered from a human donor who had recovered from COVID-19. The rearrangement uses TRBV4-2 and TRBJ2-7; 8 positions agree with TRBD2. The source material was peripheral blood, sampled after recovery from COVID-19. DNA for the CDR3: TGTGCCAGCTGCTCGATTGCGCGGGAGGTAGCCTACGAGCAGTACTTC. It codes for CASCSIAREVAYEQYF.